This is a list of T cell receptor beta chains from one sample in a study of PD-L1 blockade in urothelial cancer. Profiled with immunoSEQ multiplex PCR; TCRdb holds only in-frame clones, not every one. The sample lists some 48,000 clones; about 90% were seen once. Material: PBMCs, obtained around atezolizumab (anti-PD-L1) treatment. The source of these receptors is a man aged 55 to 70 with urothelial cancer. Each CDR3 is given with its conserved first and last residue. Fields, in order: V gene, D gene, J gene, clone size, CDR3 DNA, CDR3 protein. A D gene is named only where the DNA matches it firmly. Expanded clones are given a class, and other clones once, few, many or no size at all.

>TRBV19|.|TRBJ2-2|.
TGTGCCAGTAGTATAATTCAGGGATTCTCCCCCGGGGAGCTGTTTTTT
CASSIIQGFSPGELFF
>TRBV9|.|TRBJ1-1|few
TGTGCCAGCAGCGGAAATCTTCAGGGGCGGTGGACTGAAGCTTTCTTT
CASSGNLQGRWTEAFF
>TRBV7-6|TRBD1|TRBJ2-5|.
TGTGCCAGCAGCTTGGGCAGGGGGTCCCAAGAGACCCAGTACTTC
CASSLGRGSQETQYF
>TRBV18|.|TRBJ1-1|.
TGTGCCAGCTCATCTACAGGTACTGAAGCTTTCTTT
CASSSTGTEAFF
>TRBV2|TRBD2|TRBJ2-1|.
TGTGCCAGCAGTGATTACAACCTAGCGGGGTCCAATGAGCAGTTCTTC
CASSDYNLAGSNEQFF
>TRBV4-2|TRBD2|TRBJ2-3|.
TGTGCCAGCAGCCCTTTAGCGGGGGGGCCCATAGATACGCAGTATTTT
CASSPLAGGPIDTQYF
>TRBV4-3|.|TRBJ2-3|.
TGCGCCAGCAGCCAAGCCTGGCGGGGCACAGATACGCAGTATTTT
CASSQAWRGTDTQYF
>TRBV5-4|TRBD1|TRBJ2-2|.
TGTGCCAGCAGCTTAGGACAGGGGGGAAACACCGGGGAGCTGTTTTTT
CASSLGQGGNTGELFF
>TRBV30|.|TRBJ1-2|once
TGTGCCTGGAGTGTACGTAGGGGTGATACCGATGGCTACACCTTC
CAWSVRRGDTDGYTF
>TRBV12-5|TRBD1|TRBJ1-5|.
TGTGCTAGTGGTTTGGCAGGGGGCTCTTCGCCCCAGCATTTT
CASGLAGGSSPQHF
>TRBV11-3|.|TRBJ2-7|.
TGTGCCAGCAGCCCCCGGGTTAGCTACGAGCAGTACTTC
CASSPRVSYEQYF
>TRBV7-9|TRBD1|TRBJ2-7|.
TGTGCCAGCAGCCCGGGACAGGTGGCCTACGAGCAGTACTTC
CASSPGQVAYEQYF
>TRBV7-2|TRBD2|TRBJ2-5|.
TGTGCCAGCAGCTCCCCACTAGCGGGGGGCCTAGAGACCCAGTACTTC
CASSSPLAGGLETQYF
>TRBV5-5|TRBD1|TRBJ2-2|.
TGTGCCAGCAGCCTCAGACACTCGACAGGGGGGGACACCGGGGAGCTGTTTTTT
CASSLRHSTGGDTGELFF
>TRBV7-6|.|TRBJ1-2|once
TGTGCCAGCAGCTCCCAGGGATTTTCCAACTATGGCTACACCTTC
CASSSQGFSNYGYTF
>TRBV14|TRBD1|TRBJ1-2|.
TGTGCCAGCAGCCACGGGACAGCCTATGGCTACACCTTC
CASSHGTAYGYTF
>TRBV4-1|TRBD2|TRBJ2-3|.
TGCGCCAGCAGCCAAGAAGGACGGACTAGCGGGTACTCAGATACGCAGTATTTT
CASSQEGRTSGYSDTQYF
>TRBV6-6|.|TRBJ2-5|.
TGTGCCAGCAGTTACGGGGCAGAGTACTTC
CASSYGAEYF
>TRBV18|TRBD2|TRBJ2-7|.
TGTGCCAGCTCACAGTCTAGCGGGGGCTCCTACGAGCAGTACTTC
CASSQSSGGSYEQYF
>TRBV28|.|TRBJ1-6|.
TGTGCCAGCAGTCCGATAAGGCGGGATTCACCCCTCCACTTT
CASSPIRRDSPLHF
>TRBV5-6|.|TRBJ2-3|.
TGTGCCAGCAGATCTAGCACAGATACGCAGTATTTT
CASRSSTDTQYF
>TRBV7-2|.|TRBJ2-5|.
TGTGCCAGCAGCCTGACAGGCATCCAAGAGACCCAGTACTTC
CASSLTGIQETQYF
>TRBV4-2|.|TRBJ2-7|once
TGTGCCAGCAGCCAAGATCGGGACGAGCAGTACTTC
CASSQDRDEQYF
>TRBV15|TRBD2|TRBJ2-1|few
TGTGCCACCAGCCGAGCAAGCGGGGGGGCCCTCAATGAGCAGTTCTTC
CATSRASGGALNEQFF
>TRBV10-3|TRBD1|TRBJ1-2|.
TGTGCCATCACATCGGGACAGGGCGTTAACTATGGCTACACCTTC
CAITSGQGVNYGYTF